The rows below give T cell receptor beta chains drawn from one sample of a study of shared clonotypes between healthy human individuals. Profiled with immunoSEQ multiplex PCR; TCRdb holds only in-frame clones, not every one. Seen here are about 1.1 million clones, 70% to 80% observed once, and the top ten hold roughly 0.56%. The sample comprised memory CD4+ T cells from PBMCs. These receptors all stem from a man younger than 35 in good health. Some clones in this sample may be carry-over from other donors' samples. The CDR3 runs from the conserved cysteine through the conserved F or W. The order of the fields is J gene, CDR3 length, V gene, CDR3 protein.

j_gene: TRBJ1-2
len: 15
v_gene: TRBV5-1
CDR3aa: CASSPNTGHRYGYTF

j_gene: TRBJ1-4
len: 16
v_gene: TRBV6-6
CDR3aa: CASRRQGVLTNEKLFF

j_gene: TRBJ1-4
len: 16
v_gene: TRBV7-9
CDR3aa: CASTRGLGQQNEKLFF

j_gene: TRBJ2-1
len: 14
v_gene: TRBV6-5
CDR3aa: CASSPGLAGVSGFF

j_gene: TRBJ1-2
len: 12
v_gene: TRBV10-3
CDR3aa: CAISETLYGYTF

j_gene: TRBJ2-2
len: 16
v_gene: TRBV9
CDR3aa: CASSVDRGLNTGELFF

j_gene: TRBJ2-5
len: 12
v_gene: TRBV5-4
CDR3aa: CASSLAEETQYF

j_gene: TRBJ2-1
len: 21
v_gene: TRBV12-5
CDR3aa: CASGSETSGRALLLSYNEQFF

j_gene: TRBJ2-7
len: 13
v_gene: TRBV27
CDR3aa: CASSLQVAYEQYF

j_gene: TRBJ2-7
len: 12
v_gene: TRBV28
CDR3aa: CATRRGAYEQYF

j_gene: TRBJ2-1
len: 15
v_gene: TRBV6-1
CDR3aa: CASRKGEAGGNEQFF

j_gene: TRBJ2-1
len: 14
v_gene: TRBV11-2
CDR3aa: CASSLENSAGEQFF

j_gene: TRBJ2-7
len: 11
v_gene: TRBV19
CDR3aa: CASSGYGPQYF

j_gene: TRBJ1-2
len: 12
v_gene: TRBV6-5
CDR3aa: CASRRDRGGYTF

j_gene: TRBJ2-3
len: 13
v_gene: TRBV7-3
CDR3aa: CASSVRQGSRQYF

j_gene: TRBJ1-1
len: 16
v_gene: TRBV5-1
CDR3aa: CASSLEGRGMNTEAFF

j_gene: TRBJ1-5
len: 16
v_gene: TRBV6-1
CDR3aa: CASSESGAGAAGPQHF

j_gene: TRBJ2-1
len: 14
v_gene: TRBV6-4
CDR3aa: CASSGGSGSNEQFF

j_gene: TRBJ2-2
len: 14
v_gene: TRBV5-6
CDR3aa: CASSHDQGTGELFF

j_gene: TRBJ1-1
len: 16
v_gene: TRBV10-3
CDR3aa: CAAGQGRGGTRTEAFF

j_gene: TRBJ1-2
len: 13
v_gene: TRBV28
CDR3aa: CASSPGGPPGYTF

j_gene: TRBJ2-5
len: 17
v_gene: TRBV7-9
CDR3aa: CASSRTSGRAVQETQYF

j_gene: TRBJ1-4
len: 14
v_gene: TRBV9
CDR3aa: CASSVGDTNEKLFF

j_gene: TRBJ2-7
len: 15
v_gene: TRBV27
CDR3aa: CASGTSGGLTYEQYF

j_gene: TRBJ2-7
len: 15
v_gene: TRBV7-2
CDR3aa: CASSLTLAVNYEQYF

j_gene: TRBJ2-2
len: 16
v_gene: TRBV7-3
CDR3aa: CASSLLPGANTGELFF

j_gene: TRBJ1-4
len: 12
v_gene: TRBV19
CDR3aa: CASNGVFEKLFF

j_gene: TRBJ2-7
len: 14
v_gene: TRBV30
CDR3aa: CAWSVKGRSYEQYF

j_gene: TRBJ1-1
len: 13
v_gene: TRBV29-1
CDR3aa: CSVDMGGGTEAFF

j_gene: TRBJ2-2
len: 16
v_gene: TRBV7-2
CDR3aa: CASTLPVLLTTGELFF

j_gene: TRBJ2-2
len: 15
v_gene: TRBV4-2
CDR3aa: CASSQESYGDGELFF

j_gene: TRBJ1-6
len: 16
v_gene: TRBV5-1
CDR3aa: CASSSSAWTGDSPLHF

j_gene: TRBJ2-7
len: 14
v_gene: TRBV5-1
CDR3aa: CASSSTESSYEQYF

j_gene: TRBJ2-7
len: 15
v_gene: TRBV7-9
CDR3aa: CASSATGGSSYEQYF

j_gene: TRBJ2-7
len: 16
v_gene: TRBV11-3
CDR3aa: CASSFPVWQGRYEQYF

j_gene: TRBJ1-5
len: 14
v_gene: TRBV5-6
CDR3aa: CASTRGQKGQPQHF

j_gene: TRBJ1-1
len: 13
v_gene: TRBV30
CDR3aa: CAWADGGYTEAFF

j_gene: TRBJ2-4
len: 20
v_gene: TRBV5-4
CDR3aa: CASSPPRTSGRAGAKNIQYF

j_gene: TRBJ1-2
len: 14
v_gene: TRBV16
CDR3aa: CASSQSKGVFGYTF

j_gene: TRBJ2-7
len: 12
v_gene: TRBV7-9
CDR3aa: CASSSGTYEQYF

j_gene: TRBJ2-2
len: 15
v_gene: TRBV28
CDR3aa: CASSPSGRGTGELFF

j_gene: TRBJ2-5
len: 12
v_gene: TRBV10-2
CDR3aa: CASTGSRETQYF

j_gene: TRBJ2-1
len: 16
v_gene: TRBV6-5
CDR3aa: CASSYSAKSSYNEQFF

j_gene: TRBJ1-4
len: 17
v_gene: TRBV7-9
CDR3aa: CASSVIPGRATNEKLFF

j_gene: TRBJ1-4
len: 13
v_gene: TRBV9
CDR3aa: CASTRGTNEKLFF

j_gene: TRBJ2-1
len: 14
v_gene: TRBV2
CDR3aa: CASSEMVGGGQQFF

j_gene: TRBJ2-7
len: 17
v_gene: TRBV7-9
CDR3aa: CASSLDGWAQNPYEQYF

j_gene: TRBJ2-5
len: 15
v_gene: TRBV2
CDR3aa: CASSGGQGRQETQYF

j_gene: TRBJ2-5
len: 16
v_gene: TRBV5-4
CDR3aa: CASSRGLAGEQETQYF

j_gene: TRBJ1-1
len: 14
v_gene: TRBV28
CDR3aa: CASSLRGWWTEAFF

j_gene: TRBJ2-7
len: 13
v_gene: TRBV14
CDR3aa: CASSRTTSYEQYF

j_gene: TRBJ2-6
len: 18
v_gene: TRBV5-1
CDR3aa: CASSQGTGGASGANVLTF

j_gene: TRBJ1-2
len: 15
v_gene: TRBV19
CDR3aa: CASSISPGGNYGYTF

j_gene: TRBJ1-1
len: 16
v_gene: TRBV9
CDR3aa: CASSVVDRTWNTEAFF

j_gene: TRBJ2-5
len: 14
v_gene: TRBV30
CDR3aa: CAWKGREVSSEQYF

j_gene: TRBJ2-5
len: 13
v_gene: TRBV11-1
CDR3aa: CASSLVRSETQYF

j_gene: TRBJ1-3
len: 13
v_gene: TRBV6-1
CDR3aa: CASRRWVGNTIYF

j_gene: TRBJ1-1
len: 13
v_gene: TRBV15
CDR3aa: CATSSNRDIRAFF

j_gene: TRBJ1-3
len: 16
v_gene: TRBV13
CDR3aa: CASRFSGTRSIGTIYF